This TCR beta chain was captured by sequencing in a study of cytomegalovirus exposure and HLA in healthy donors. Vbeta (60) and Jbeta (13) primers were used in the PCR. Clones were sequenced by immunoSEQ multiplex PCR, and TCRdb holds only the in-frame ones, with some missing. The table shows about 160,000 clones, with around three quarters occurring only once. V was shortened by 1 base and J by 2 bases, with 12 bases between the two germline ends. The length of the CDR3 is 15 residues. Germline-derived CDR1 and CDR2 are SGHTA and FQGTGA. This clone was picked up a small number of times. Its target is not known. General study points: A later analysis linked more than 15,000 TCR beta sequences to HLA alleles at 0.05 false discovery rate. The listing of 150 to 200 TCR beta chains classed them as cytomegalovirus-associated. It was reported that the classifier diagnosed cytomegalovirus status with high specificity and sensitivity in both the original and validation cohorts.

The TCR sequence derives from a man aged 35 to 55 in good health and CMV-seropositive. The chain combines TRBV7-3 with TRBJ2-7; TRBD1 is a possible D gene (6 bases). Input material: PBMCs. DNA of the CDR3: TGTGCCAGCAGCTTAATGGCAGGGGAGCCCTACGAGCAGTACTTC. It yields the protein CASSLMAGEPYEQYF. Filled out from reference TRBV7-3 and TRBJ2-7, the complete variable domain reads GAGVSQTPSNKVTEKGKYVELRCDPISGHTALYWYRQSLGQGPEFLIYFQGTGAADDSGLPNDRFFAVRPEGSVSTLKIQRTERGDSAVYLCASSLMAGEPYEQYFGPGTRLTVT.